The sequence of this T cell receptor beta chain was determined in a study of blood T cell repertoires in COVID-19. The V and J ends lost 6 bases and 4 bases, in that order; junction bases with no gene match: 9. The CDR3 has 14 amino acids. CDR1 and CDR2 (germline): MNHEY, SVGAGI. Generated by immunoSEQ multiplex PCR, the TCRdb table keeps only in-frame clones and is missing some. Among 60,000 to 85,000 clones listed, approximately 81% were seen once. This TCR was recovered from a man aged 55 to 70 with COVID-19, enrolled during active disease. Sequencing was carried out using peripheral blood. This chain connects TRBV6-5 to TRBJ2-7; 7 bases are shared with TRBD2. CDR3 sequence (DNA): TGTGCCAGCAGCCTACAGCGGGATAATTACGAGCAGTACTTC. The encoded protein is CASSLQRDNYEQYF.